This T cell receptor (beta chain) stems from a study of OX40 agonist ivuxolimab in advanced cancers. Study at large: In this trial design, patients received ivuxolimab intravenously at 0.01 to 10 mg/kg every 2 weeks. The mean age was roughly 60 years, ranging from 23 to 79, with under 90% of participants male.

Assay: immunoSEQ multiplex PCR; the TCRdb copy retains only in-frame clones and omits some. Found here are about 69,000 clones, 85% to 90% of them singletons; the top ten hold about 10%. To note about this clone: Its antigen is still unknown.

General study findings and limits: Compared with CD4+, CD8+ T cells on average had more expanded clones.

The CDR3 runs 13 residues. Trimming took off 5 bases at V and 1 base at J, with 8 bases between the two ends. Germline V gene lookup returns CDR1 MNHNY and CDR2 SVGAGI (reference sequence). Here the sequenced sample was CD4+ or CD8+ T cells sorted from blood, taken in a trial of the OX40 agonist ivuxolimab. The chain combines TRBV6-6 with TRBJ2-5; D might be TRBD2 (5 bases). The source is an adult with an advanced solid tumor such as melanoma, head and neck, liver or kidney cancer. CDR3 amino acids: CASSDRGQETQYF. The CDR3, as DNA: TGTGCCAGCAGTGACCGGGGCCAAGAGACCCAGTACTTC.